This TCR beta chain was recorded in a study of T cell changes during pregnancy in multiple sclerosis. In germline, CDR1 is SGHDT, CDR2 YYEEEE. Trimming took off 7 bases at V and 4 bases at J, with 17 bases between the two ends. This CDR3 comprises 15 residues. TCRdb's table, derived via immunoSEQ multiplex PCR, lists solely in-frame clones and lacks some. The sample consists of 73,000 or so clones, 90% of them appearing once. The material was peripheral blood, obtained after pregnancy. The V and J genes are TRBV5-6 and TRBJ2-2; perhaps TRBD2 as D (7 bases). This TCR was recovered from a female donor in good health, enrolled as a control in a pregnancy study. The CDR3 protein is CASLGGGGITGELFF. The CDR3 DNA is TGTGCCAGCCTCGGTGGGGGGGGCATCACCGGGGAGCTGTTTTTT.